These 27 T cell receptor beta chains share one sample of origin, sequenced in a study of identifying expanded T cells in peripheral blood (dated by TCRdb to between 2019 and 2020). Receptors were amplified or captured by the immunoSEQ multiplex PCR assay. Not all clones reach the TCRdb copy of this immuneACCESS table, which keeps in-frame sequences only. Checked studies attribute under half of the gap to unresolved V genes and leave the rest unexplained. The sample profile shows roughly 90,000 clones; approximately 81% of them were found once. The ten largest clonotypes hold around 4.3% of the sample. Sequencing used blood. All receptors come from a person aged 18 to 75 in good health.

This chain uses TRBV7-2 with TRBJ1-2; D is perhaps TRBD1 (5 bases). The CDR3 length is 14 residues. Per the germline V gene, CDR1 is SGHTA and CDR2 is FQGNSA. Trimming stripped 1 base from V and 6 bases from J, with 12 bases between. The CDR3 coding sequence is TGTGCCAGCAGCTTAGGGGGGTGGGCGGATGGCTACACCTTC. Protein sequence: CASSLGGWADGYTF.

The chain joins TRBV29-1 to TRBJ1-1, with 7 bases that match TRBD1. The CDR3 sequence is 13 residues long. V lost 2 bases, J lost 1 base, and 1 base stayed unmatched. The germline CDR1 and CDR2 sequences are SQVTM and ANQGSEA. The CDR3 DNA sequence: TGCAGCGTTGAAAGACAGGGGAACACTGAAGCTTTCTTT. Its protein product is CSVERQGNTEAFF.

The CDR3 DNA is TGTGCCAGCAGTTTAAGTCTAGCGGGGACGTATACGCAGTATTTT. Protein sequence: CASSLSLAGTYTQYF. The V and J genes are TRBV27 and TRBJ2-3; TRBD2 agrees at 9 bases. CDR1 is MNHEY and CDR2 is SMNVEV in the germline V gene (reference sequence). J was trimmed by 7 bases and V by 2 bases; bases with no gene match: 7. This CDR3 comprises 15 residues.

The genes are TRBV6-4 and TRBJ1-6; D possibly corresponds to TRBD1 (5 bases). The V and J ends lost 6 bases and 6 bases respectively, with 18 bases between them. This CDR3 has 16 amino acids. CDR1 is MRHNA and CDR2 is SNTAGT in the germline V gene. The CDR3 is CASRRDGRPFNSPLHF. The DNA of the CDR3 is TGTGCCAGCAGGAGGGACGGAAGACCTTTTAATTCACCCCTCCACTTT.

The rearrangement joins TRBV27 to TRBJ2-7, with TRBD1 as a possible D gene (5 bases). V was shortened by 4 bases and J by 7 bases, with 8 bases between the two germline ends. Germline V gene sequence: CDR1 MNHEY, CDR2 SMNVEV (reference sequence). The CDR3 totals 11 residues. CDR3 loop: CASSSWTEQYF. CDR3 in DNA: TGTGCCAGCAGTTCCTGGACAGAGCAGTACTTC.

This chain links TRBV28 with TRBJ1-3; D remains ambiguous. V shed 6 bases and J shed 0 bases, with 12 bases lying between them. Germline-derived CDR1 and CDR2 are MDHEN and SYDVKM. The length of the CDR3 is 15 residues. The CDR3 DNA follows: TGTGCCAGCAGGAGCCACCTAAGCTCTGGAAACACCATATATTTT. It codes for CASRSHLSSGNTIYF.

The chain is built from TRBV7-2 and TRBJ2-7, with 9 bases matching TRBD1. The germline V gene has CDR1 SGHTA and CDR2 FQGNSA. V trimming: 3 bases; J trimming: 0 bases; junction bases outside the gene matches: 6. The CDR3 is 16 amino acids. The CDR3 bases are TGTGCCAGCAGCTTGCATACAGGGGGCATCTCCTACGAGCAGTACTTC. This encodes CASSLHTGGISYEQYF.

The chain links TRBV5-1 to TRBJ2-3; D is possibly TRBD1 (7 bases). V lost 4 bases and J lost 0, with 15 bases in between. This CDR3 region has 16 residues. The germline V gene has CDR1 SGHRS and CDR2 YFSETQ. For the CDR3, the DNA is TGCGCCAGCAGCGCGGGACAGTTGACTAGCACAGATACGCAGTATTTT. It specifies CASSAGQLTSTDTQYF.

The chain employs TRBV9 and TRBJ2-5, with unresolved D. The germline gives CDR1 SGDLS, CDR2 YYNGEE. V dropped 4 bases and J dropped 4 bases, with 14 bases sitting between them. The CDR3 runs 14 residues. CDR3 sequence (DNA): TGTGCCAGCAGCCCTCGTATCTACAGAGAGACCCAGTACTTC. It encodes CASSPRIYRETQYF.

The chain combines TRBV18 with TRBJ1-1, with no clear D. Germline V gene lookup returns CDR1 KGHSH and CDR2 LQKENI. V lost 6 bases and J 0 bases, leaving 14 bases between the germline ends. This CDR3 region has 15 residues. CDR3 coding DNA: TGTGCCAGCTCTTACTCCGGGCAGATGAACACTGAAGCTTTCTTT. The encoded protein is CASSYSGQMNTEAFF.

The V call is TRBV18, the J call TRBJ1-1; unclear D gene. Germline assignment: CDR1 KGHSH and CDR2 LQKENI. Trimming removed 3 bases at V and 0 bases at J, with 14 bases between. This CDR3 comprises 16 residues. CDR3 loop: CASSPSFGPVNTEAFF. CDR3 in DNA: TGTGCCAGCTCACCTAGCTTTGGGCCGGTGAACACTGAAGCTTTCTTT.

This chain uses TRBV18 with TRBJ2-2; D is unresolved. From germline, CDR1 is KGHSH and CDR2 LQKENI. CDR3 length: 13 residues. V was shortened by 1 base and J by 6 bases, with 6 bases between the two germline ends. CDR3 loop: CASSPQVAGELFF. CDR3 DNA: TGTGCCAGCTCACCACAAGTCGCCGGGGAGCTGTTTTTT.

The chain's CDR3 is CASSLLAVNTEAFF. In DNA, the CDR3 is TGTGCCAGCAGCTTGTTGGCTGTGAACACTGAAGCTTTCTTT. This chain links TRBV5-5 with TRBJ1-1; D is unresolved. This CDR3 is 14 amino acids long. Germline CDR1 reads SGHKS; CDR2 reads YYEKEE (reference sequence). V was clipped by 1 base and J by 0 bases, with 7 bases between them.

The gene calls are TRBV9 and TRBJ2-7; no clear D gene. The ends were cut back, 0 bases at V and 6 bases at J, with 13 bases in the middle. The CDR3 totals 14 residues. From germline, CDR1 is SGDLS and CDR2 YYNGEE. In nucleotides, the CDR3 is TGTGCCAGCAGCGTAGTTGGGCAGGCGGCCGAGCAGTACTTC. Its protein is CASSVVGQAAEQYF.

This chain links TRBV15 with TRBJ1-1, with a weak D call TRBD1 (5 bases). Germline CDR1 and CDR2: LNHNV and YYDKDF (reference sequence). The CDR3 is made up of 15 amino acids. The ends were cut back, 4 bases at V and 0 bases at J, with 12 bases in the middle. The CDR3 loop reads CATSTTASMNTEAFF. CDR3 sequence (DNA): TGTGCCACCAGCACGACAGCCTCTATGAACACTGAAGCTTTCTTT.

This chain connects TRBV2 to TRBJ2-7; D unclear. The CDR3 sequence is 11 residues long. CDR1 and CDR2 (germline): SNHLY, FYNNEI. With 3 bases removed from V and 4 bases from J, the gap between germline ends came to 4 bases. The CDR3 spells CASSDSYEQYF. DNA of the CDR3: TGTGCCAGCAGTGATAGTTACGAGCAGTACTTC.

The chain has TRBV9 and TRBJ1-1; D remains unclear. V gave up 3 bases and J gave up 3 bases, with 6 bases separating them. The CDR3 consists of 12 residues. CDR1 is SGDLS and CDR2 is YYNGEE in the germline V gene. The CDR3 sequence is CASSGEDTEAFF. The CDR3 bases are TGTGCCAGCAGCGGAGAAGACACTGAAGCTTTCTTT.

The table lists this clone with a count of one. The chain has TRBV2 and TRBJ1-5, with 8 bases matching TRBD1. With 0 bases clipped from V and 11 bases from J, the junction kept 9 bases outside the gene matches. Looked up from germline, CDR1 is SNHLY and CDR2 is FYNNEI. This CDR3 has 15 amino acids. The DNA of the CDR3 is TGTGCCAGCAGTGAAGCCGACAGGGGAGGTTCGGCCCAGCATTTT. Translated, it gives CASSEADRGGSAQHF.

The V gene is TRBV30, the J gene TRBJ2-7; D is unclear. The V and J ends lost 0 bases and 4 bases respectively, with 4 bases between them. Germline V gene sequence: CDR1 GTSNPN, CDR2 SVGIG (reference sequence). This CDR3 has 11 residues. The CDR3 DNA follows: TGTGCCTGGAGTGTACGATACGAGCAGTACTTC. It translates to CAWSVRYEQYF.

This chain connects TRBV5-1 to TRBJ2-3; 8 positions match TRBD2. CDR3 length: 16 residues. Per germline, CDR1 SGHRS and CDR2 YFSETQ. V gave up 0 bases and J gave up 4 bases; unmatched junction bases: 7. Written as DNA, the CDR3 is TGCGCCAGCAGCTTGGCTTCCAGCGGGGGCGCAGATACGCAGTATTTT. Encoded protein: CASSLASSGGADTQYF.

The chain joins TRBV6-5 to TRBJ1-5; the D gene is possibly TRBD1 (5 bases). CDR1 is MNHEY and CDR2 is SVGAGI in the germline V gene. The CDR3 sequence is 13 residues long. V lost 3 bases to trimming and J lost 7 bases, with 10 bases between them. The CDR3 protein is CASSYGGGQPQHF. As DNA, the CDR3 is TGTGCCAGCAGTTATGGGGGGGGGCAGCCCCAGCATTTT.

For this clone: The germline gene is not matched at one end of the junction; a read error may be the cause. J is TRBJ1-2 and V is TRBV6-6, with D tentatively TRBD1 (6 bases). The germline gives CDR1 MNHNY, CDR2 SVGAGI (reference sequence). This CDR3 contains 12 residues. CDR3 sequence: CASSYKVQEGAF. The CDR3 DNA is TGTGCCAGCAGTTATAAGGTACAGGAGGGGGCCTTC.

J is TRBJ1-2 and V is TRBV7-3; D unresolved. The CDR3 runs to 15 residues. Germline V gene lookup returns CDR1 SGHTA and CDR2 FQGTGA. Trimming took off 4 bases at V and 8 bases at J, with 20 bases between the two ends. In DNA form, the CDR3 reads TGTGCCAGCAGCTCACCCCCCCCCGCCGAGGGAGGCTACACCTTC. Translation gives CASSSPPPAEGGYTF.

The J gene is TRBJ2-5, the V gene TRBV5-4, with TRBD1 identical over 7 bases. J was trimmed by 5 bases and V by 4 bases; bases with no gene match: 11. Looked up from germline, CDR1 is SGHNT and CDR2 is YYREEE (reference sequence). The CDR3 contains 15 residues. CDR3 region: CASSQQGPGKETQYF. The CDR3 DNA sequence: TGTGCCAGCAGCCAACAGGGGCCGGGTAAGGAGACCCAGTACTTC.

The chain recombines TRBV5-6 with TRBJ1-1; D uncertain. Deletions cut 2 bases from V and 1 base from J, with 6 bases between. CDR3 size: 13 residues. In germline, CDR1 is SGHDT, CDR2 YYEEEE. The CDR3 reads CASSFGRNTEAFF. DNA for the CDR3: TGTGCCAGCAGCTTCGGAAGGAACACTGAAGCTTTCTTT.

V and J are TRBV30 and TRBJ2-6; no reliable D call. Trimming took 3 bases from V and 4 from J, leaving 7 bases between them. This CDR3 region has 13 residues. Germline loops: CDR1 GTSNPN, CDR2 SVGIG (reference sequence). DNA for the CDR3: TGTGCCTGGAGCACTGACGGGGCCAACGTCCTGACTTTC. Protein product: CAWSTDGANVLTF.

This rearrangement joins TRBV4-3 to TRBJ2-1, with 9 nucleotides matching TRBD1. This CDR3 contains 15 residues. J lost 5 bases, V lost 7 bases, and 9 bases had no gene match. Germline values: CDR1 LGHNA, CDR2 YSLEER. CDR3 residues: CASNFLGTGNNEQFF. The DNA for the CDR3 is TGCGCCAGCAATTTCCTAGGGACAGGGAACAATGAGCAGTTCTTC.